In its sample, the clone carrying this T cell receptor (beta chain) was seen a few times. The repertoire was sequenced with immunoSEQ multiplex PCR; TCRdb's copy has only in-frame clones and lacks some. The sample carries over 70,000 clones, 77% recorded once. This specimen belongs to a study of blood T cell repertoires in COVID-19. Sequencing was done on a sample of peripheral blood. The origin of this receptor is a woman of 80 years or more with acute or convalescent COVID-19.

The CDR3 loop is CAISESGGITEAFF. The CDR3 DNA reads TGTGCCATCAGTGAGTCGGGAGGAATCACTGAAGCTTTCTTT. The chain has TRBV10-3 and TRBJ1-1; the D is unclear. The CDR3 spans 14 residues. The V and J ends lost 0 bases and 4 bases respectively, with 9 bases between them. CDR1 and CDR2 (germline): ENHRY, SYGVKD.